Presented here are 2 T cell receptor beta chains from one specimen sequenced in a study of T cells in Graves' hyperthyroidism and ophthalmopathy. RNA transcripts yielded amplified TCR beta CDR3 regions. TCR CDR3 regions were first amplified by RT-PCR with HTBI primers. TCRdb analysed the multiplex PCR reads with MiXCR anew, one entry per CDR3 protein. The sample has some 340,000 distinct CDR3 sequences, about an eighth seen once. Sequencing input: blood. The receptor set was obtained from a woman aged 35 to 49 with Graves' ophthalmopathy.

J is TRBJ2-5 and V is TRBV7-9; D is unresolved. This CDR3 is built from 13 residues. V lost 5 bases and J lost 4, with 11 bases in between. Germline CDR1 and CDR2: SEHNR and FQNEAQ (reference sequence). In DNA, the CDR3 is TGTGCCAGCAGCCCCGACTCGAGAGAGACCCAGTACTTC. Residues: CASSPDSRETQYF.

This clonotype was seen many times. The chain uses TRBV11-2 and TRBJ1-6; D ambiguous. The CDR3 length is 17 residues. V was cut by 2 bases and J by 7 bases, with 18 bases left in between. Germline V gives CDR1 SGHAT, CDR2 FQNNGV. CDR3 region: CASSLLGPLAPNSPLHF. The DNA of the CDR3 is TGTGCCAGCAGCTTATTAGGGCCTCTTGCGCCAAATTCACCCCTCCACTTT.